This TCR beta chain is drawn from a study of neurological immune-mediated disorders. This clonotype was detected many times. The antigen remains unidentified. Serving as healthy controls were blood bank volunteers based in Maryland, USA. V was clipped by 3 bases and J by 8 bases, with 17 bases between them. Germline V gene lookup returns CDR1 DFQATT and CDR2 SNEGSKA (reference sequence). CDR3 length equals 15 residues. The study, taken as a whole, reports: HTLV-1-associated myelopathy showed the most TCR clonal expansion; multiple sclerosis the least, below healthy controls.

A 10-nucleotide random UMI tagged transcripts in template-switch 5'RACE cDNA synthesis. Per sequencing run, 15-18 subjects together gave over 170 million TCR-beta sequences. TCRdb recomputed calls from the 5' RACE reads with MiXCR, one row per CDR3 protein. The sample lists roughly 56,000 distinct CDR3 sequences, approximately 10% occurring once. This receptor was obtained from a man in his sixties in good health. Sequenced: PBMCs. The gene calls are TRBV20-1 and TRBJ1-6, with D tentatively TRBD1 (5 bases). CDR3 sequence (DNA): TGCAGTGCTAGTCCGGGACCCCGGGCGTATTCACCCCTCCACTTT. As protein: CSASPGPRAYSPLHF.